Listed here is a single T cell receptor beta chain. Its antigen is not known. This record comes from a study of identical twins. Regarding the study as a whole: Less excess twin sharing appeared in beta out-of-frame sequences.

Unique molecular identifiers were in the cDNA, with template-switch universal primer binding. TCRdb independently ran MiXCR on the 5' RACE reads; one entry per CDR3 protein. Here the sample spans roughly 490,000 distinct CDR3 sequences, over 11% being singletons. CDR1 and CDR2 (germline): LNHNV, YYDKDF (reference sequence). The CDR3 loop spans 16 amino acids. The V segment lost 2 bases and the J segment 5 bases; nucleotides outside the gene matches: 7. These data also featured in a second study, about yellow fever vaccine responses in identical twins.

The V and J genes are TRBV15 and TRBJ2-7; 12 bases fit TRBD1. Sequenced input: CD4+ T cells sorted from blood. The source is a woman under 30 in good health. CDR3 sequence (DNA): TGTGCCACCAGCAGACCTCCGGGACAGGGGGCCCACGAGCAGTACTTC. Amino acids: CATSRPPGQGAHEQYF.